This T cell receptor (beta chain) was sequenced for a study of blood T cell repertoires in COVID-19. Looking at the study overall: The samples span acute and convalescent COVID-19 from the United States, Italy and Spain. The analysed material was cDNA or gDNA that came from T cells, B-cell-depleted T cells, or PBMCs.

Using immunoSEQ multiplex PCR, the repertoire was profiled, and TCRdb retains in-frame clones only, with some absent. The repertoire holds roughly 100,000 clones, with 88% as singletons. From germline, CDR1 is KGHSH and CDR2 LQKENI. Germline trimming cut 3 bases from V and 7 bases from J; bases unmatched to any gene: 6. The length of the CDR3 is 15 residues. Patients from Seattle were sampled longitudinally, starting during active infection. The specimen sequenced was peripheral blood. The V call is TRBV18, the J call TRBJ1-1; 12 nucleotides align to TRBD1. This receptor was identified in a man aged 50 to 59 with COVID-19, enrolled during active disease. The CDR3 protein is CASSPGQGALGEAFF. The CDR3, as DNA: TGTGCCAGCTCACCGGGACAGGGGGCGTTAGGTGAAGCTTTCTTT. The variable domain in full, completed from reference TRBV18 and TRBJ1-1, reads NAGVMQNPRHLVRRRGQEARLRCSPMKGHSHVYWYRQLPEEGLKFMVYLQKENIIDESGMPKERFSAEFPKEGPSILRIQQVVRGDSAAYFCASSPGQGALGEAFFGQGTRLTVV.